One sample yielded the 23 T cell receptor beta chains listed below, sequenced in a study of T cell repertoires in cytomegalovirus infection. From the reads, TCRdb called clonotypes with MiXCR, one entry per CDR3 protein. The sample gives around 50,000 distinct CDR3 sequences, about 18% of which show up once; more than 20% is in the top ten. Antigen specificity for these receptors is unknown. Sequencing used CD8+ T cells from cultured PBMCs, obtained from culture after CMV antigen stimulation. These receptors all come from a human donor in good health (CMV status not recorded). Some clones in this sample may be carry-over from other donors' samples.

This chain joins TRBV7-3 and TRBJ2-1; no clear D. V dropped 5 bases and J dropped 6 bases, with 11 bases sitting between them. The germline CDR1 and CDR2 sequences are SGHTA and FQGTGA. This CDR3 region has 13 residues. The CDR3 is CASSLIRANEQFF. The DNA of the CDR3 is TGTGCCAGCAGCCTTATAAGGGCCAATGAGCAGTTCTTC.

In its sample, this clonotype was seen a few times. The rearrangement joins TRBV19 to TRBJ2-7; perhaps TRBD2 as D (6 bases). Trimming left V 2 bases short and J 5 bases short, with 13 bases between. The germline V gene has CDR1 LNHDA and CDR2 SQIVND (reference sequence). The CDR3 is 14 amino acids. The CDR3 region has the DNA TGTGCCAGTAGTATACGGGACTTATCCAACGAGCAGTACTTC. Translated, it gives CASSIRDLSNEQYF.

The chain employs TRBV7-2 and TRBJ1-4; D may be TRBD1 (5 bases). The germline CDR1 and CDR2 sequences are SGHTA and FQGNSA. This CDR3 is 16 amino acids long. V was pared by 5 bases and J by 6 bases, with 19 bases between. CDR3 sequence (DNA): TGTGCCAGCAGCCCAAAATTTGGGGGTGGGGATGAAAAACTGTTTTTT. Translated: CASSPKFGGGDEKLFF. The full variable domain, in which reference TRBV7-2 and TRBJ1-4 provide the parts outside the CDR3, is GAGVSQSPSNKVTEKGKDVELRCDPISGHTALYWYRQSLGQGLEFLIYFQGNSAPDKSGLPSDRFSAERTGGSVSTLTIQRTQQEDSAVYLCASSPKFGGGDEKLFFGSGTQLSVL.

This chain joins TRBV7-6 and TRBJ1-4; TRBD1 matches 8 bases. The CDR3 extends over 14 amino acids. The germline CDR1 and CDR2 sequences are SGHVS and FNYEAQ. V lost 3 bases and J lost 8; bases outside the gene matches: 5. The CDR3 bases are TGTGCCAGCAGCTTCACTCGGACAGGGGAAAAACTGTTTTTT. It codes for CASSFTRTGEKLFF.

The chain combines TRBV7-7 with TRBJ2-7, with TRBD1 identical over 9 bases. The CDR3 totals 13 residues. Losses at the gene ends were 5 bases for V and 6 bases for J; bases not matched to a gene: 5. Germline V gene sequence: CDR1 SSHAT, CDR2 FNYEAQ (reference sequence). CDR3 nucleotide sequence: TGTGCCAGCAGCCCTAGGACAGGGGTCGAGCAGTACTTC. Protein: CASSPRTGVEQYF.

Here the CDR3 DNA reads TGTGCCAGCAGCTTAGACAGGGGATACGGCGCTGAAGCTTTCTTT. Translating gives CASSLDRGYGAEAFF. The chain employs TRBV7-2 and TRBJ1-1; TRBD1 matches 7 bases. Trimming removed 1 base from V and 6 bases from J; junction bases left unmatched: 8. Per the germline V gene, CDR1 is SGHTA and CDR2 is FQGNSA. This CDR3 is 15 amino acids long.

This clonotype was detected only a few times. The chain has TRBV15 and TRBJ1-5; 7 bases align to TRBD1. V shed 4 bases, J shed 13 bases, and the junction held 7 bases outside the gene matches. Germline assignment: CDR1 LNHNV and CDR2 YYDKDF (reference sequence). This CDR3 contains 12 residues. The CDR3 DNA reads as TGTGCCACCAGCACCCGGACAGGCCCGCAGCATTTT. Translation gives CATSTRTGPQHF.

This clonotype showed up just a few times. The genes are TRBV7-8 and TRBJ1-1, with TRBD1 matching 8 bases. This CDR3 region has 16 residues. Germline CDR1 reads SGHVS; CDR2 reads FQNEAQ. Losses at the gene ends were 3 bases for V and 1 base for J; bases not matched to a gene: 7. In DNA form, the CDR3 reads TGTGCCAGCAGCTTTCTCTTGACAGGGGAGAACACTGAAGCTTTCTTT. Translated: CASSFLLTGENTEAFF.

This clonotype was recorded once. The rearrangement uses TRBV7-9 and TRBJ2-1; D is possibly TRBD1 or TRBD2 (5 bases each). Germline V gene sequence: CDR1 SEHNR, CDR2 FQNEAQ (reference sequence). The CDR3 totals 12 residues. Trimming cost V 6 bases and J 8 bases, with 11 bases left between them. CDR3 coding DNA: TGTGCCAGCAGTACCCGGGGCGATGAGCAGTTCTTC. Amino acids: CASSTRGDEQFF.

This rearrangement joins TRBV11-2 to TRBJ2-7, with D maybe TRBD1 (6 bases). Trimming removed 1 base at V and 1 base at J, with 11 bases between. The germline gives CDR1 SGHAT, CDR2 FQNNGV. The CDR3 totals 15 residues. The CDR3 loop is CASSLGRTVSYEQYF. For the CDR3, the DNA is TGTGCCAGCAGCTTAGGTAGGACAGTATCCTACGAGCAGTACTTC.

The gene calls are TRBV15 and TRBJ2-5; tentatively, D is TRBD1 or TRBD2 (5 bases each). The CDR3 covers 14 residues. Per germline, CDR1 LNHNV and CDR2 YYDKDF (reference sequence). V was cut by 3 bases and J by 7 bases, with 15 bases left in between. The CDR3 protein is CATSSYRDEGTQYF. The CDR3, as DNA: TGTGCCACCAGCAGTTACCGGGACGAAGGGACCCAGTACTTC.

The rearrangement joins TRBV12-3 or TRBV12-4 to TRBJ2-1; 9 nucleotides match TRBD1. Unmatched junction bases numbered 12, after V lost 8 bases and J lost 7 bases. The CDR3 contains 15 residues. DNA of the CDR3: TGTGCCAGCGGCACCACAGGGGGCGCTGGGAATGAGCAGTTCTTC. Translated: CASGTTGGAGNEQFF.

This clonotype was observed a handful of times. V is TRBV12-3 or TRBV12-4 and J is TRBJ1-5, with D perhaps matching TRBD1 (6 bases). CDR3 length equals 14 residues. With 6 bases removed from V and 1 base from J, the gap between germline ends came to 10 bases. In nucleotides, the CDR3 is TGTGCCAGCAGGAGGGGGGACAGCAATCAGCCCCAGCATTTT. As protein: CASRRGDSNQPQHF.

This clonotype was observed many times. The V and J genes are TRBV27 and TRBJ2-3; 9 bases align to TRBD2. Germline V gene lookup returns CDR1 MNHEY and CDR2 SMNVEV (reference sequence). The J segment lost 6 bases and the V segment lost 2 bases, leaving 9 bases of the junction unmatched. CDR3 size: 16 residues. The CDR3 DNA sequence: TGTGCCAGCAGTTTAGTTCGGGCGGGAGGGCCCGATACGCAGTATTTT. Translated: CASSLVRAGGPDTQYF.

The chain uses TRBV7-6 and TRBJ2-1, with D tentatively TRBD2 (5 bases). This CDR3 comprises 13 residues. The V end lost 3 bases, the J end lost 6 bases, and 9 bases lay between the germline ends. Germline CDR1 and CDR2: SGHVS and FNYEAQ. CDR3 DNA sequence: TGTGCCAGCAGCTTCGGAGGAGCCAATGAGCAGTTCTTC. Encoded protein: CASSFGGANEQFF.

This clonotype was detected a few times. The CDR3 nucleotides are TGTGCCAGCAGCAGATGGGAGGGGGCGCGTACTGAAGCTTTCTTT. Its translation: CASSRWEGARTEAFF. V and J are TRBV7-2 and TRBJ1-1; 7 bases are a match to TRBD1. This CDR3 comprises 15 residues. Germline V lookup: CDR1 SGHTA, CDR2 FQGNSA. With V trimmed by 5 bases and J by 5 bases, 11 bases remained unmatched.

The chain employs TRBV7-6 and TRBJ1-1; a weak D match, TRBD1 (5 bases). Germline CDR1 and CDR2: SGHVS and FNYEAQ. The CDR3 runs 17 residues. V was pared by 5 bases and J by 8 bases, with 27 bases between. The CDR3 reads CASSDLLRGPLVGEAFF. CDR3 nucleotide sequence: TGTGCCAGCAGCGACCTACTACGGGGCCCCCTTGTCGGGGAAGCTTTCTTT. Filled out from reference TRBV7-6 and TRBJ1-1, the complete variable domain reads GAGVSQSPRYKVTKRGQDVALRCDPISGHVSLYWYRQALGQGPEFLTYFNYEAQQDKSGLPNDRFSAERPEGSISTLTIQRTEQRDSAMYRCASSDLLRGPLVGEAFFGQGTRLTVV.

The CDR3 DNA is TGTGCCAGCAGCACTACCGGGACAGCCACCTACGAGCAGTACTTC. Its translation is CASSTTGTATYEQYF. V gene TRBV5-6 combines with J gene TRBJ2-7; 7 positions match TRBD1. The CDR3 length is 15 residues. Germline loops: CDR1 SGHDT, CDR2 YYEEEE. After removal of 4 bases from V and 2 bases from J, the junction contained 9 bases not matched to a gene.

This clonotype has a handful of counts. The gene calls are TRBV28 and TRBJ2-1; TRBD2 agrees at 9 bases. Per germline, CDR1 MDHEN and CDR2 SYDVKM. The CDR3 sequence is 15 residues long. J lost 3 bases, V lost 10 bases, and 10 bases had no gene match. This chain's CDR3 is CATRIAGVLYNEQFF. The CDR3 DNA sequence: TGTGCCACTCGGATAGCGGGAGTGCTCTACAATGAGCAGTTCTTC.

A few counts support this clonotype. The V and J genes are TRBV6-1 and TRBJ2-3; TRBD2 aligns across 9 bases. The CDR3 covers 17 residues. The V segment lost 7 bases and the J segment 3 bases; nucleotides outside the gene matches: 14. Germline lookup yields CDR1 MNHNS and CDR2 SASEGT. The CDR3 here is CASTTLTSGWGTDTQYF. Here the CDR3 DNA reads TGTGCCAGCACCACTCTAACTAGCGGGTGGGGTACAGATACGCAGTATTTT.

The chain carries TRBV5-6 and TRBJ2-1; 11 bases align to TRBD2. The junction had 9 bases not matched to a gene; V was cut back by 4 bases and J by 6 bases. CDR3 length: 16 amino acids. Germline CDR1 SGHDT, CDR2 YYEEEE. The CDR3 DNA reads as TGTGCCAGCAGCCGGGGGACTAGCGGTATTCGCAATGAGCAGTTCTTC. It yields the protein CASSRGTSGIRNEQFF.

CDR3 loop: CASSRPADMNTEAFF. CDR3 sequence (DNA): TGCGCCAGCAGCCGGCCAGCAGACATGAACACTGAAGCTTTCTTT. V is TRBV4-1 and J is TRBJ1-1, with D unclear. Germline assignment: CDR1 MGHRA and CDR2 YSYEKL. V lost 4 bases and J lost 0, with 12 bases in between. The CDR3 is 15 residues long.

This clonotype came up many times. The rearrangement uses TRBV12-3 or TRBV12-4 and TRBJ1-5; 7 positions agree with TRBD1. V trimming: 3 bases; J trimming: 2 bases; junction bases outside the gene matches: 10. CDR3 length: 17 residues. The CDR3 sequence is CASSFGQGGMGNQPQHF. The CDR3 nucleotides read TGTGCCAGCAGTTTCGGGCAGGGGGGTATGGGCAATCAGCCCCAGCATTTT.